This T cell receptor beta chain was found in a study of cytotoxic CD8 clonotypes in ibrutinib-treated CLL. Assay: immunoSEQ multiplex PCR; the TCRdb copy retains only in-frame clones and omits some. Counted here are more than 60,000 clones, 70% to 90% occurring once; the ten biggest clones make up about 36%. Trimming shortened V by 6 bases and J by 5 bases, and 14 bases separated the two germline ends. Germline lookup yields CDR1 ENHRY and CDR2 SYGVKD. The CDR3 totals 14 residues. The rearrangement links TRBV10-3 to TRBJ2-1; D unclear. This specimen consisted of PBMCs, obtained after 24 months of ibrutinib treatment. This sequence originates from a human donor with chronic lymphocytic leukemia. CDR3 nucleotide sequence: TGTGCCATCAGGGCATTAGCAGATAACAATGAGCAGTTCTTC. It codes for CAIRALADNNEQFF.